This T cell receptor beta chain comes out of a study of blood T cell repertoires in COVID-19. Background on the study: Collection of acute and convalescent COVID-19 samples took place in the United States, Italy and Spain. Sources were T cells, B-cell-depleted T cells, or PBMCs; the material itself was cDNA or gDNA.

Profiled with immunoSEQ multiplex PCR; TCRdb holds only in-frame clones, not every one. The sample has around 180,000 clones, around 87% seen once. This CDR3 is 13 amino acids long. Germline assignment: CDR1 SGHNT and CDR2 YYREEE (reference sequence). Trimming removed 5 bases at V and 6 bases at J, with 9 bases between. The sequence was collected from a woman aged 30 to 39 with active or convalescent COVID-19. The chain links TRBV5-4 to TRBJ1-6; no clear D gene. The sequenced sample was peripheral blood. In nucleotides, the CDR3 is TGTGCCAGCAGGGTAGGAGGTAATTCACCCCTCCACTTT. Translation gives CASRVGGNSPLHF.